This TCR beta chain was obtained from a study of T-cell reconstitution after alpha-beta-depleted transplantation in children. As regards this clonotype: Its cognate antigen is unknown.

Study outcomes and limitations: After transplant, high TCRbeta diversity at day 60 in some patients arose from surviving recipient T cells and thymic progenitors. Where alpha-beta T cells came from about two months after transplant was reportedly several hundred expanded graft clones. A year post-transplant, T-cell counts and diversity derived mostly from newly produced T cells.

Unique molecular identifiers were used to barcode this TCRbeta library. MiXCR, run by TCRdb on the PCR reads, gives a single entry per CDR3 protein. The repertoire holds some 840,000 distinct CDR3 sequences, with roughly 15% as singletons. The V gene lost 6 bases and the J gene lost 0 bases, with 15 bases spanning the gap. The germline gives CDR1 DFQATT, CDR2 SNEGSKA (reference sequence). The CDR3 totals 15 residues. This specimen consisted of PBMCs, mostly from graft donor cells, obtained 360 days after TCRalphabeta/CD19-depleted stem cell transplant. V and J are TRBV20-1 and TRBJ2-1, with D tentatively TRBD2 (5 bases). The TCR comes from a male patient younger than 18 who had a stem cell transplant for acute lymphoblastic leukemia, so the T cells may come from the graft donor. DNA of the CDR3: TGCAGTGCCCCCCTGGACTTGCACTCCTACAATGAGCAGTTCTTC. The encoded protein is CSAPLDLHSYNEQFF.